The source of this T cell receptor (beta chain) is a study of blood T cell repertoires in COVID-19. Study summary: Samples came from the United States, Italy and Spain, spanning acute and convalescent COVID-19. PBMCs, B-cell-depleted T cells, or T cells were the source of the cDNA or gDNA that made up the material.

In the authors' workflow: Quantification of nucleated cells was approximated via reference gene primer amplification. Sequenced by immunoSEQ multiplex PCR; TCRdb stores in-frame clones only, minus some. The D gene and trimming were derived from the DNA, and the V and J assignments and clone size from that table. This table has approximately 65,000 clones, approximately 86% appearing once. This CDR3 is built from 13 residues. The germline CDR1 and CDR2 sequences are SGHAT and FQNNGV. V lost 7 bases to trimming and J lost 9 bases; unmatched junction nucleotides: 7. The sample consisted of peripheral blood. The rearrangement joins TRBV11-2 to TRBJ2-1; 9 nucleotides match TRBD1. The receptor was isolated from a man in his fifties with acute or convalescent COVID-19. CDR3 DNA: TGTGCCAGCATACAGGGGGCGCAATCTGAGCAGTTCTTC. Translation gives CASIQGAQSEQFF.